One T cell receptor beta chain is described in this entry. Its antigen is unidentified. This sample was taken from a study of cytomegalovirus exposure and HLA in healthy donors. Findings and limits, study-wide: Being productive about 90% or about 30% of the time was typical of most TCR beta V segments in an earlier analysis. Associated with HLA alleles at 0.05 false discovery rate in a later analysis were over 15,000 TCR beta sequences. The authors excluded some V segments, including TRBV6-2 and TRBV6-3, as indistinguishable.

PCR used 60 Vbeta primers and 13 Jbeta primers. Method: immunoSEQ multiplex PCR; TCRdb's copy keeps in-frame clones and lacks some. The table lists roughly 160,000 clones, 77% of them singletons. Germline CDR1 is SGHAT and CDR2 is FQDESV (reference sequence). V gave up 3 bases and J gave up 0 bases, with 5 bases separating them. CDR3 size: 13 residues. The receptor was isolated from a woman aged 25-40 years in good health and CMV-seronegative. The sequenced material came from PBMCs. The chain is built from TRBV11-1 and TRBJ1-2; D remains unclear. In DNA form, the CDR3 reads TGTGCCAGCAGCTTCCATGCTAACTATGGCTACACCTTC. Its translation: CASSFHANYGYTF. The full variable domain, in which reference TRBV11-1 and TRBJ1-2 provide the parts outside the CDR3, is EAEVAQSPRYKITEKSQAVAFWCDPISGHATLYWYRQILGQGPELLVQFQDESVVDDSQLPKDRFSAERLKGVDSTLKIQPAELGDSAMYLCASSFHANYGYTFGSGTRLTVV.